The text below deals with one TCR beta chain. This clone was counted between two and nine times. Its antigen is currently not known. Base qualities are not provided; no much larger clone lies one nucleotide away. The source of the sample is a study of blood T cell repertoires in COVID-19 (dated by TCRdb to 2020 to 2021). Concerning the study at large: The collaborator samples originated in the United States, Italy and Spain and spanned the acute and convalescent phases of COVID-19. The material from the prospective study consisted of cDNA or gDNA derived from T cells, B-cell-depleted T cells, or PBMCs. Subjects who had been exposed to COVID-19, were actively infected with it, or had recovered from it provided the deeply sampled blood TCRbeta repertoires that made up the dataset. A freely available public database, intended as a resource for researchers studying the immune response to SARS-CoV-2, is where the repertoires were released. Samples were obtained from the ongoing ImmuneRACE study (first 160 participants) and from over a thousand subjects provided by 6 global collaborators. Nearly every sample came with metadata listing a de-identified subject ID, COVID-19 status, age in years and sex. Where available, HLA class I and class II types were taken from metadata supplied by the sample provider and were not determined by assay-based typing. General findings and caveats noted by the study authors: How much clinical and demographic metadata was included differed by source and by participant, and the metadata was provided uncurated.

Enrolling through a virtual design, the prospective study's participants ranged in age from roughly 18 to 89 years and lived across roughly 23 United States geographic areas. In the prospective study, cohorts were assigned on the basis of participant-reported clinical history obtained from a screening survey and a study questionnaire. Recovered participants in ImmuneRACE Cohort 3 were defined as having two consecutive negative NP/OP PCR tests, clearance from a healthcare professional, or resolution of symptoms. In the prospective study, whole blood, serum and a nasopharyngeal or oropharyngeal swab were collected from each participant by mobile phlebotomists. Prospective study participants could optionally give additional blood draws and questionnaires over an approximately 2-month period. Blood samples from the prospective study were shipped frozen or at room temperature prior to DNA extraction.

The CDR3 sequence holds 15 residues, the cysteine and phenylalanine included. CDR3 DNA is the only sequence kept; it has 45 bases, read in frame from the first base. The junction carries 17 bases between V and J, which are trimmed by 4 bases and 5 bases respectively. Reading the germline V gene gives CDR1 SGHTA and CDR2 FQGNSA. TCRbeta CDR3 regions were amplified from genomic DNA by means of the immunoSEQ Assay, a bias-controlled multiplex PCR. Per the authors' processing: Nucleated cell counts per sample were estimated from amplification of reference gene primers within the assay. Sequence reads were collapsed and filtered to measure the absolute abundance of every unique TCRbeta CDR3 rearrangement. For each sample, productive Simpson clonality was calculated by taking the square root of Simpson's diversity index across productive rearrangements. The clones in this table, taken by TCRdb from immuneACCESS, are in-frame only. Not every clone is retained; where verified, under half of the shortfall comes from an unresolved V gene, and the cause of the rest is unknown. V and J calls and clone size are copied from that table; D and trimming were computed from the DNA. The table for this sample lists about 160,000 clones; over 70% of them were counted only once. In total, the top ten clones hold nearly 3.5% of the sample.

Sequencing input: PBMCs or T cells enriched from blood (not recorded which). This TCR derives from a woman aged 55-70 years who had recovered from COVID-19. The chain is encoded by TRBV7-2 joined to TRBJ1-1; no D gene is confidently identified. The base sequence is TGTGCCAGCAGCTGGGCCCTTAGAGGGTCAACTGAAGCTTTCTTT. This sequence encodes CASSWALRGSTEAFF.